This T cell receptor beta chain was identified in a study of T cells after yellow fever vaccination (dated by TCRdb to between 2017 and 2020). For context, the study as a whole: The SMART-Seq v4 Ultra Low Input RNA kit was used to prepare libraries from fractions with low cell numbers. To follow T-cell clones before and after both primary and booster YFV17D yellow fever vaccination, bulk TCR alpha and beta repertoires underwent longitudinal sequencing. The cohort comprised two healthy male donors, one aged 18 to 30 and one aged 30 to 40 years. Blood was drawn at multiple timepoints before and after primary and secondary immunization, with bulk PBMC replicates and cell subsets isolated.

As regards this clonotype: Its antigen is not yet known. Base-call qualities are not available, and no considerably larger clone is one nucleotide away.

This sample's treatment or condition label indicates: live attenuated yellow fever vaccine strain. A standard Ficoll-Paque protocol was used to isolate PBMCs from peripheral blood. Dynabeads CD4 and CD8 positive selection kits were used to isolate CD4 and CD8 T-cell fractions. TriZol was used to extract RNA from bulk PBMCs, CD4 and CD8 fractions, and dextramer-positive and dextramer-negative fractions. Unmatched junction bases come to 6, with V trimmed by 4 bases and J by 4 bases. The cysteine opens and the phenylalanine closes a CDR3 of 16 amino acids. The DNA shown is the 48-base CDR3, in frame from base 1. From a lookup of the germline V gene, CDR1 and CDR2 are KGHDR and SFDVKD. Reads for this sample came from an Illumina NovaSeq 6000. TCR cDNA was synthesized by 5'RACE template switching, through which a universal primer site and unique molecular identifiers were introduced. cDNA synthesis was primed from both the TCR alpha and TCR beta constant segments. Library amplification used two PCR steps, and the second PCR step added sample barcodes and sequencing adapters. Libraries were sequenced on Illumina HiSeq 2500 (2x100 bp) or NovaSeq (2x150 bp). The study's own analysis went as follows. Reads were demultiplexed and collapsed into UMI consensus sequences with MIGEC, and V(D)J alignment was performed with MiXCR. Vaccine-responding clonotypes were identified with edgeR using replicate PBMC samples, with FDR below 0.01 and a log2 fold change above 5 up to day 15 being required. Each bulk clonotype received a CD4 or CD8 identity based on whether the sequenced CD4 or CD8 repertoire contained that clonotype at higher abundance. TCRdb itself trimmed the public reads at Q25 with fastp, ran MiXCR and retained productive beta chains. Each CDR3 protein gets just one entry, which takes the most common genes and DNA from the rows behind it. These V and J calls rely on TCRdb rather than the paper's analysis. This sample holds approximately 300,000 distinct CDR3 sequences; about 11% were observed only once. The top ten hold 3% to 3.5% of the sample.

Broader findings and caveats from the paper: The study included only a couple of donors, which limits how far the findings can be generalized. Most clones expanded after primary vaccination (96% of CD4 and roughly 90% of CD8) were re-detected after the booster, suggesting that broad memory maintenance occurred. Computational filtering was needed because FACS-sorted repertoires could contain abundant contaminating clonotypes from the bulk population. A small share of clonotypes was detected in both CD4 and CD8 compartments, with the overlap likely arising from convergent recombination. Compared with the primary T-cell response, the secondary T-cell response was faster but weaker, reaching its peak on day 5 rather than on day 15.

The source material was CD4+ T cells sorted from PBMCs, sampled 45 days after the yellow fever booster vaccination. The V and J genes are TRBV24-1 and TRBJ2-2, with TRBD1 matching 9 junction bases. The receptor comes from a man aged 18 to 30 who received the YFV17D yellow fever vaccine. The DNA sequence follows: TGTGCCACCAGTGACCCCGGGACAGGGTCCACCGGGGAGCTGTTTTTT. Its translation is CATSDPGTGSTGELFF.